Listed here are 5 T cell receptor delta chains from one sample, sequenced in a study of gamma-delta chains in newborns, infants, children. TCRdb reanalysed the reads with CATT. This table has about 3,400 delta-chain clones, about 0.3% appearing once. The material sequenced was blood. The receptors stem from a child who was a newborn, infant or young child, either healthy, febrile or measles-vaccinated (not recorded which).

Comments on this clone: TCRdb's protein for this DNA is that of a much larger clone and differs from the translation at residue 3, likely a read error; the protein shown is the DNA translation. CDR3 in DNA: TGTGCCAGTGACTCTCCCGCTGGGGGATACGTCTCCTGGGACACCCGACAGATGTTTTTC. It yields the protein CASDSPAGGYVSWDTRQMFF. The chain couples TRDV2 to TRDJ3, with TRDD3 matching over 12 bases. The CDR3 is made up of 20 amino acids. The V gene's germline CDR1 is GEAIGNYY and CDR2 EKD.

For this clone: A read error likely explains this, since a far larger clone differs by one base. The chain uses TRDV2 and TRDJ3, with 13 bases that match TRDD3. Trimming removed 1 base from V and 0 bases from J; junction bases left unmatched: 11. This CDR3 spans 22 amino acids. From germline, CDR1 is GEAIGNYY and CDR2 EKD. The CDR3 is CACDTSYWGIRSSSWDTRQMFF. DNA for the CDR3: TGTGCCTGTGACACGTCCTACTGGGGGATACGATCTAGCTCCTGGGACACCCGACAGATGTTTTTC.

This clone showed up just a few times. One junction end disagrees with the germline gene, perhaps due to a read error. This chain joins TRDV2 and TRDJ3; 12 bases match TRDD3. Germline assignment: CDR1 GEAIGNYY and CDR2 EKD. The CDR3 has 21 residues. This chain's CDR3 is CARDTVLGDTPSSWDARQMFF. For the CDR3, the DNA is TGTGCCCGTGACACCGTACTGGGGGATACCCCTAGCTCCTGGGACGCCCGACAGATGTTTTTC.

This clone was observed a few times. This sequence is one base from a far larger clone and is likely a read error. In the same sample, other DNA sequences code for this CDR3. CDR3 sequence: CACDTVTGGSSWDTRQMFF. In DNA, the CDR3 is TGTGCCTGTGACACCGTAACTGGGGGTTCCTCCTGGGACACTCGACAGATGTTTTTC. The chain links TRDV2 to TRDJ3, with TRDD3 matching 8 bases. The CDR3 is 19 residues long. Germline V gives CDR1 GEAIGNYY, CDR2 EKD.

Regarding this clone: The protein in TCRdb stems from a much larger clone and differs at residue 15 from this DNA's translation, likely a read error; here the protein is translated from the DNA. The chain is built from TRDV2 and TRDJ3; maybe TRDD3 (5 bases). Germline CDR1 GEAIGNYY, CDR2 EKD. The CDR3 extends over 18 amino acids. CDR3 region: CACDLPRVSSWDTRRMFF. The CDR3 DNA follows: TGTGCCTGTGACCTACCGCGAGTCAGCTCCTGGGACACCCGACGGATGTTTTTC.